Included here is one T cell receptor beta chain sequence, with context. These data are taken from a study of blood T cell repertoires in COVID-19. Overall study context: Material from acute and convalescent COVID-19 was sourced from the United States, Italy and Spain. In each case, the material was cDNA or gDNA derived from T cells, B-cell-depleted T cells, or PBMCs.

In the authors' methods: Reference gene primers were amplified, and this amplification served to estimate nucleated cell counts. TCRdb's table, derived via immunoSEQ multiplex PCR, lists solely in-frame clones and lacks some. The V and J calls and clone size were taken over from that table, and D and trimming were inferred from the DNA. The data contain about 220,000 clones, 65% to 90% of them singletons. CDR1 KGHSH and CDR2 LQKENI come from the germline V gene. V was pared by 2 bases and J by 5 bases, with 18 bases between. There are 16 residues in the CDR3. The material sequenced was peripheral blood. The TCR was taken from a human donor in a cohort sampled during active COVID-19. This rearrangement joins TRBV18 to TRBJ1-1; the D gene is possibly TRBD1 (5 bases). The CDR3 sequence is CASSPRESGLGTEAFF. Written as DNA, the CDR3 is TGTGCCAGCTCACCAAGGGAGTCGGGACTAGGGACTGAAGCTTTCTTT.